These 29 T cell receptor beta chains were sequenced from one sample in a study of blood T cell repertoires in COVID-19. Sequencing used immunoSEQ multiplex PCR; TCRdb keeps in-frame clones, though not all of them. The sample contains 250,000 to 300,000 clones, roughly 85% of which appear only once. Material for sequencing was peripheral blood. The receptors were gathered from a woman under 30 with acute or convalescent COVID-19.

The V gene is TRBV27, the J gene TRBJ2-2; D perhaps matches TRBD2 (6 bases). V was clipped by 1 base and J by 5 bases, with 14 bases between them. This CDR3 is 16 amino acids long. Germline CDR1 MNHEY, CDR2 SMNVEV (reference sequence). The CDR3 region is CASSLWGLLKTGELFF. CDR3 DNA sequence: TGTGCCAGCAGTTTATGGGGACTTCTTAAAACCGGGGAGCTGTTTTTT.

The V and J genes are TRBV5-4 and TRBJ2-5; TRBD2 matches at 9 bases. The V gene end was trimmed by 1 base and the J gene end by 5 bases; junction bases not matched to a gene: 12. CDR1 and CDR2 from the germline V gene are SGHNT and YYREEE (reference sequence). The CDR3 extends over 17 amino acids. Here the CDR3 reads CASSLKIRGRAGETQYF. CDR3 coding DNA: TGTGCCAGCAGCTTGAAGATACGCGGGAGGGCCGGGGAGACCCAGTACTTC.

This sequence joins TRBV7-2 and TRBJ1-3, with 7 nucleotides matching TRBD1. CDR1 is SGHTA and CDR2 is FQGNSA in the germline V gene. CDR3 length: 16 residues. Trimming took 3 bases from V and 0 from J; bases not matched to a gene: 5. In DNA form, the CDR3 reads TGTGCCAGCAGCTTGGACAGGCAAACCTCTGGAAACACCATATATTTT. Residues: CASSLDRQTSGNTIYF.

CDR3 residues: CASSSVTSNEQFF. The CDR3 DNA reads as TGCGCCAGCAGCTCCGTAACTAGCAATGAGCAGTTCTTC. The chain links TRBV10-1 to TRBJ2-1; weak D call: TRBD2 (5 bases). Germline CDR1 WNHNN, CDR2 SYGVQD (reference sequence). Trimming removed 6 bases at V and 6 bases at J, with 12 bases between. The CDR3 consists of 13 residues.

The V gene is TRBV4-3, the J gene TRBJ2-7; no reliable D call. Germline CDR1 LGHNA, CDR2 YSLEER. The CDR3 sequence is 14 residues long. Trimming left V 0 bases short and J 0 bases short, with 6 bases between. The CDR3 DNA sequence: TGCGCCAGCAGCCAAGAAATTCGCTCCTACGAGCAGTACTTC. Translating it yields CASSQEIRSYEQYF.

The CDR3 coding sequence is TGCGCCAGCAGCCAAGAGGCAGGGTCCACCGGGGAGCTGTTTTTT. As protein: CASSQEAGSTGELFF. The V gene is TRBV4-1, the J gene TRBJ2-2; D may be TRBD1 (5 bases). The CDR3 sequence is 15 residues long. V was clipped by 0 bases and J by 4 bases, with 9 bases between them. From germline, CDR1 is MGHRA and CDR2 YSYEKL.

CDR3 region: CASRQDRGGNQPQHF. The CDR3 DNA follows: TGTGCCAGCAGACAGGACAGGGGAGGCAATCAGCCCCAGCATTTT. This chain connects TRBV6-5 to TRBJ1-5; 9 positions agree with TRBD1. CDR1 is MNHEY and CDR2 is SVGAGI in the germline V gene. Unmatched junction bases numbered 5, after V lost 6 bases and J lost 2 bases. The CDR3 has 15 residues.

The gene calls are TRBV5-1 and TRBJ2-1, with 7 bases fitting TRBD2. Trimming at V came to 4 bases and at J to 8 bases, leaving 12 bases not matched to a gene. The length of the CDR3 is 15 residues. Germline V gives CDR1 SGHRS, CDR2 YFSETQ. Here the CDR3 DNA reads TGCGCCAGCAGCAGGTGGGGGGAGGGGCTCGATGAGCAGTTCTTC. Encoded protein: CASSRWGEGLDEQFF.

The chain recombines TRBV5-1 with TRBJ2-1, with 13 bases identical to TRBD2. The V segment lost 0 bases and the J segment 8 bases; nucleotides outside the gene matches: 5. The CDR3 length is 16 residues. Germline CDR1 reads SGHRS; CDR2 reads YFSETQ. This CDR3 reads CASSLAAGLAGYEQFF. The CDR3 coding sequence is TGCGCCAGCAGCTTGGCCGCGGGACTAGCGGGATATGAGCAGTTCTTC.

This clone was found many times. In DNA, the CDR3 is TGCGCCAGCAGCCAAGGCACTACGTTCAATCAGCCCCAGCATTTT. It translates to CASSQGTTFNQPQHF. This chain connects TRBV4-3 to TRBJ1-5; D unclear. Per germline, CDR1 LGHNA and CDR2 YSLEER. Trimming took off 1 base at V and 3 bases at J, with 10 bases between the two ends. There are 15 residues in the CDR3.

V is TRBV5-1 and J is TRBJ1-2, with TRBD1 matching 7 bases. The germline gives CDR1 SGHRS, CDR2 YFSETQ. CDR3 length: 14 amino acids. V dropped 5 bases and J dropped 2; count of bases not matched to a gene: 6. The CDR3 sequence is CASRYRQGNYGYTF. The DNA of the CDR3 is TGCGCCAGCAGGTACCGACAGGGAAACTATGGCTACACCTTC.

The genes are TRBV6-5 and TRBJ1-2, with D maybe TRBD1 (6 bases). Per germline, CDR1 MNHEY and CDR2 SVGAGI. The CDR3 sequence is 14 residues long. Trimming shortened V by 2 bases and J by 1 base, and 8 bases separated the two germline ends. CDR3: CASSYDRHNYGYTF. The CDR3 nucleotides read TGTGCCAGCAGTTACGACAGGCATAACTATGGCTACACCTTC.

This chain links TRBV4-3 with TRBJ2-1, with D unresolved. The germline V gene encodes CDR1 LGHNA and CDR2 YSLEER. The CDR3 spans 17 residues. V was clipped by 3 bases and J by 0 bases, with 15 bases between them. CDR3 protein: CASSQTLTGISYNEQFF. DNA of the CDR3: TGCGCCAGCAGCCAGACCCTGACTGGAATCTCCTACAATGAGCAGTTCTTC.

This clone was observed a single time. This chain joins TRBV6-1 and TRBJ2-1; TRBD1 agrees at 9 bases. The germline V gene encodes CDR1 MNHNS and CDR2 SASEGT. V lost 4 bases to trimming and J lost 5 bases; unmatched junction nucleotides: 12. CDR3 length equals 17 residues. Here the CDR3 reads CASSAMPQGAKDNEQFF. Written as DNA, the CDR3 is TGTGCCAGCAGTGCAATGCCACAGGGGGCGAAGGACAATGAGCAGTTCTTC.

This clone came up a few times. The chain combines TRBV18 with TRBJ2-7; the match to TRBD2 covers 12 bases. With V trimmed by 2 bases and J by 6 bases, 5 bases remained unmatched. In germline, CDR1 is KGHSH, CDR2 LQKENI. The CDR3 is made up of 15 amino acids. The CDR3 here is CASSPTTSGSGEQYF. In DNA form, the CDR3 reads TGTGCCAGCTCACCAACGACTAGCGGGAGTGGCGAGCAGTACTTC.

The chain recombines TRBV3-1 (or the pseudogene TRBV3-2) with TRBJ2-7, with 8 bases identical to TRBD2. The V segment lost 1 base and the J segment 0 bases; nucleotides outside the gene matches: 2. Germline values: CDR1 LGHDT, CDR2 YNNKEL (reference sequence). The CDR3 length is 15 residues. The chain's CDR3 is CASSQAGGASYEQYF. The DNA of the CDR3 is TGTGCCAGCAGCCAAGCGGGGGGGGCCTCCTACGAGCAGTACTTC.

This chain uses TRBV10-3 with TRBJ1-1; D unresolved. Deletions cut 3 bases from V and 4 bases from J, with 9 bases between. The CDR3 is 13 residues long. The germline CDR1 and CDR2 sequences are ENHRY and SYGVKD. The CDR3 loop is CAISDSGSTEAFF. The CDR3, as DNA: TGTGCCATCAGTGATTCGGGTTCCACTGAAGCTTTCTTT.

The chain uses TRBV19 and TRBJ2-3; D is perhaps TRBD2 (7 bases). Trimming shortened V by 3 bases and J by 6 bases, and 16 bases separated the two germline ends. The CDR3 has 15 residues. Germline values: CDR1 LNHDA, CDR2 SQIVND (reference sequence). The CDR3 is CASSISSGGGDTQYF. The DNA for the CDR3 is TGTGCCAGTAGTATTTCTAGCGGAGGGGGGGATACGCAGTATTTT.

The chain employs TRBV28 and TRBJ1-5; TRBD1 matches 7 bases. The length of the CDR3 is 14 residues. The germline gives CDR1 MDHEN, CDR2 SYDVKM. J lost 5 bases, V lost 6 bases, and 7 bases had no gene match. As DNA, the CDR3 is TGTGCCAGCAGCCAGGAACAGGGGTATCAGCCCCAGCATTTT. Residues: CASSQEQGYQPQHF.

J is TRBJ1-1 and V is TRBV7-2, with 7 bases aligning to TRBD1. This CDR3 has 14 amino acids. The J segment lost 4 bases and the V segment lost 7 bases, leaving 9 bases of the junction unmatched. Germline V gene lookup returns CDR1 SGHTA and CDR2 FQGNSA. The CDR3 loop reads CASTPGGTGTEAFF. The DNA for the CDR3 is TGTGCCAGCACGCCAGGGGGAACGGGCACTGAAGCTTTCTTT.

For the CDR3, the DNA is TGTGCCAGCAGGGCCAGGGCCACTGAAGCTTTCTTT. It yields the protein CASRARATEAFF. V and J are TRBV13 and TRBJ1-1; TRBD1 is a possible D gene (5 bases). Germline CDR1 is PRHDT and CDR2 is FYEKMQ (reference sequence). V was clipped by 6 bases and J by 4 bases, with 9 bases between them. The CDR3 is 12 residues long. Supplemented by reference TRBV13 and TRBJ1-1, the full variable domain reads AAGVIQSPRHLIKEKRETATLKCYPIPRHDTVYWYQQGPGQDPQFLISFYEKMQSDKGSIPDRFSAQQFSDYHSELNMSSLELGDSALYFCASRARATEAFFGQGTRLTVV.

CDR3 in DNA: TGTGCCAGCGCGAGGAGACAGGGGGGAAGTAGCAATCAGCCCCAGCATTTT. Translated: CASARRQGGSSNQPQHF. This chain links TRBV2 with TRBJ1-5, with 9 nucleotides matching TRBD1. Unmatched junction bases numbered 11, after V lost 8 bases and J lost 0 bases. The CDR3 runs 17 residues. Germline V gives CDR1 SNHLY, CDR2 FYNNEI.

The chain recombines TRBV10-3 with TRBJ2-4, with 8 bases lining up with TRBD2. From germline, CDR1 is ENHRY and CDR2 SYGVKD. There are 16 residues in the CDR3. The V gene end was trimmed by 2 bases and the J gene end by 3 bases; junction bases not matched to a gene: 6. CDR3 amino acids: CAISEVAGGGKNIQYF. The CDR3, as DNA: TGTGCCATCAGTGAGGTGGCGGGAGGCGGCAAAAACATTCAGTACTTC.

The J gene is TRBJ1-5, the V gene TRBV5-1; the D is unclear. This CDR3 spans 15 amino acids. Trimming pared 0 bases from V and 4 bases from J, leaving 11 bases between. The germline V gene encodes CDR1 SGHRS and CDR2 YFSETQ. The CDR3 region is CASSLGYRENQPQHF. The CDR3 bases are TGCGCCAGCAGCTTGGGGTATCGTGAGAATCAGCCCCAGCATTTT.

The J gene is TRBJ2-3, the V gene TRBV19; maybe TRBD2 (6 bases). V was pared by 6 bases and J by 0 bases, with 13 bases between. CDR3 length: 15 residues. Germline CDR1 and CDR2: LNHDA and SQIVND (reference sequence). The CDR3 DNA reads as TGTGCCAGTAGGGGTGGAGCGGGCAGCACAGATACGCAGTATTTT. This encodes CASRGGAGSTDTQYF.

The chain has TRBV2 and TRBJ1-1, with 9 positions matching TRBD1. Germline loops: CDR1 SNHLY, CDR2 FYNNEI. This CDR3 is built from 15 residues. Germline trimming cut 6 bases from V and 1 base from J; bases unmatched to any gene: 6. DNA of the CDR3: TGTGCCAGCAGGGGACAGGGCTACGGGAACACTGAAGCTTTCTTT. Its protein product is CASRGQGYGNTEAFF.

This clone was recorded only once. This chain uses TRBV4-3 with TRBJ2-6; D is unclear. Germline CDR1 is LGHNA and CDR2 is YSLEER. This CDR3 has 16 residues. V lost 0 bases and J 0 bases, leaving 6 bases between the germline ends. CDR3 nucleotide sequence: TGCGCCAGCAGCCAAGATCTGAGCTCTGGGGCCAACGTCCTGACTTTC. This encodes CASSQDLSSGANVLTF.

This chain connects TRBV7-9 to TRBJ1-1; tentative D call: TRBD1 (6 bases). The CDR3 length is 15 residues. Trimming removed 6 bases at V and 1 base at J, with 15 bases between. CDR1 SEHNR and CDR2 FQNEAQ come from the germline V gene (reference sequence). The CDR3 coding sequence is TGTGCCAGCAGAACGAGGGGGGGAAGGAACACTGAAGCTTTCTTT. It encodes CASRTRGGRNTEAFF.

The rearrangement uses TRBV7-9 and TRBJ2-1; TRBD2 aligns across 7 bases. V lost 3 bases to trimming and J lost 4 bases; unmatched junction nucleotides: 9. The CDR3 totals 16 residues. Germline V lookup: CDR1 SEHNR, CDR2 FQNEAQ (reference sequence). The CDR3 is CASSLMGGGNYNEQFF. CDR3 bases: TGTGCCAGCAGCTTGATGGGGGGAGGGAATTACAATGAGCAGTTCTTC.